The text below deals with one TCR beta chain. Its specificity is unknown. The genes and germline here are from mouse. The read comes to an end 1 residue before the CDR3 does, leaving the germline J gene to fill in the end. V lost 3 bases and J lost 7, with 9 bases in between. The CDR3 sequence is 12 residues long. The V gene's germline CDR1 is SGHLS and CDR2 HYDKME. The data were taken from a study of tissue T cells after allogeneic stem cell transplantation. Sequencing was performed with immunoSEQ multiplex PCR; in TCRdb, only in-frame clones are kept and a portion is missing. The table lists approximately 7,600 clones, about 45% of them singletons. Indicated time point: mouse harvest day 7 after allogeneic transplant. The graft held 10^6 splenic CD5+ T cells and 10^7 T-cell-depleted bone marrow cells. This mouse GVHD model was MHC-mismatched B6 to BALB/c, profiled day 7 or 14. Study-level results: Sampling depth was limited, and the cohort was small and clinically varied.

The sequencing input was gut tissue. The clonotype originates from a female BALB/c mouse given C57BL/6 T cells with graft-versus-host disease after an allogeneic hematopoietic cell transplant. The chain combines TRBV12-2 with TRBJ1-5; D may be TRBD1 (6 bases). Partial CDR3 DNA: TGTGCCAGCTCTACACAGGGTCAGGCTCCGCTT. Translation: CASSTQGQAPL. The CDR3 as a whole reads CASSTQGQAPLF.